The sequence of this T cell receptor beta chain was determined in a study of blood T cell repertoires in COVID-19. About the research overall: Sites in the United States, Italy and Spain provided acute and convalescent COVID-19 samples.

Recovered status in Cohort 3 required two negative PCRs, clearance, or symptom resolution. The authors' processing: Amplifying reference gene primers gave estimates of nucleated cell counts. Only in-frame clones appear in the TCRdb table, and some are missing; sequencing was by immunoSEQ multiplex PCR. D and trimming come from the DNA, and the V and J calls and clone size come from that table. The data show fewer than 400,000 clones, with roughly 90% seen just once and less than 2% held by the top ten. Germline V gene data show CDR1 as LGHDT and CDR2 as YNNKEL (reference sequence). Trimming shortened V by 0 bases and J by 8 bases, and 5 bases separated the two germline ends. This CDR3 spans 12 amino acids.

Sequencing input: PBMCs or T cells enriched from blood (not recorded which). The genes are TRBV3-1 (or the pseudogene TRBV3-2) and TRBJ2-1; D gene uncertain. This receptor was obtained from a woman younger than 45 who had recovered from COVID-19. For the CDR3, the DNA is TGTGCCAGCAGCCAAGATGGAGATGAGCAGTTCTTC. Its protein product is CASSQDGDEQFF.